The sequence of this T cell receptor beta chain was determined in a study of blood T cell repertoires in COVID-19. Study-wide context: Spain, Italy and the United States supplied samples that represented acute and convalescent COVID-19. PBMCs, B-cell-depleted T cells, or T cells provided the cDNA or gDNA that made up the material.

Enrolled through a virtual design, the participants were between roughly 18 and 95 years of age and came from roughly 22 US areas. Generated by immunoSEQ multiplex PCR, the TCRdb table keeps only in-frame clones and is missing some. The sample holds approximately 200,000 clones; 75% to 90% are singletons and the top ten take around 8.8%. V was pared by 5 bases and J by 9 bases, with 8 bases between. CDR1 MNHEY and CDR2 SMNVEV come from the germline V gene (reference sequence). The CDR3 consists of 12 residues. The chain has TRBV27 and TRBJ1-6; D is uncertain. This TCR came from a man aged 40-50 years who had recovered from COVID-19. The sequencing input was PBMCs or T cells enriched from blood (not recorded which). In DNA form, the CDR3 reads TGTGCCAGCAGTGCGTCCTTTTCACCCCTCCACTTT. Protein product: CASSASFSPLHF.